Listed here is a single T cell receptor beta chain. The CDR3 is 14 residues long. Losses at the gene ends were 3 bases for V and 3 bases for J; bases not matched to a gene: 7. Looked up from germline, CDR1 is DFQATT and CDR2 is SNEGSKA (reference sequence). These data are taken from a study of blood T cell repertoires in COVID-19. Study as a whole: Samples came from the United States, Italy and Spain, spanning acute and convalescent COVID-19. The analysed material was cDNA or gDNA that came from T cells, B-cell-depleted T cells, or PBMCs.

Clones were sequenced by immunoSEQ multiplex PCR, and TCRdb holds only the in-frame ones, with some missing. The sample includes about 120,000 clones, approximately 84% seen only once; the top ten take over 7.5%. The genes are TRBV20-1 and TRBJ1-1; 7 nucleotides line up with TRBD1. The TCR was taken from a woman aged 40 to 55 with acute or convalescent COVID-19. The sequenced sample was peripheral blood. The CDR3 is CSASSTGKDTEAFF. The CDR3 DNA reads TGCAGTGCTAGTTCGACAGGGAAGGACACTGAAGCTTTCTTT.